This TCR beta chain comes out of a study of blood T cell repertoires in COVID-19. The overall study: The origin of the acute and convalescent COVID-19 samples was the United States, Italy and Spain. PBMCs, B-cell-depleted T cells, or T cells provided the cDNA or gDNA that made up the material.

The CDR3 spans 16 residues. CDR1 and CDR2 from the germline V gene are SGHTA and FQGNSA. Trimming shortened V by 6 bases and J by 5 bases, and 21 bases separated the two germline ends. How the authors handled the data: Counts of nucleated cells, estimated from reference gene primer amplification, were obtained. The data were produced by immunoSEQ multiplex PCR, yet TCRdb's version contains in-frame clones alone and is incomplete. V, J and clone size are taken as reported in that table, and D and trimming were inferred from the DNA itself. The table shows roughly 30,000 clones, with more than 70% occurring only once.

What was sequenced was peripheral blood. This clonotype was sampled from a man older than 75 with active COVID-19. V is TRBV7-2 and J is TRBJ2-3; TRBD2 is a possible D gene (6 bases). CDR3 loop: CASRQNRRGWGDTQYF. CDR3 nucleotides: TGTGCCAGCAGGCAAAACCGACGGGGGTGGGGAGATACGCAGTATTTT.